This T cell receptor (beta chain) derives from a study of T-cell reconstitution after alpha-beta-depleted transplantation in children (dated by TCRdb to 2016 to 2017). Some background on the complete study: Using TCR repertoire profiling, the study followed T-cell immune reconstitution in a quantitative way in children after TCRalphabeta/CD19-depleted allogeneic hematopoietic cell transplantation.

Here is what the overall study found, with its caveats: In some patients, the high TCRbeta diversity seen at day 60 was put down to recipient T cells and intrathymic progenitors that had survived conditioning. Hyperexpanded clone frequencies declined over subsequent months; after one year, T-cell counts and TCRbeta diversity were mostly attributed to newly produced T cells. About two months after transplant, the apparently early recovery of alphabetaT-cell counts reportedly depended on just several hundred clones that had expanded rapidly and came from non-depleted graft cells.

The treatment or condition label on this specimen signifies: allogeneic hematopoietic cell transplantation with graft depleted of TCRalphabeta T cells and CD19 B cells. The children who served as transplant recipients had been given grafts of TCRalphabeta/CD19-depleted allogeneic hematopoietic cells. Note on this clonotype: What this receptor recognizes is not known. The record has no base qualities; no much larger clone is one base away.

The library was obtained by PCR. Sequenced on an Illumina HiSeq 2500. To normalize quantification of the TCRbeta repertoire, the TCR libraries were built with molecular barcoding that relied on unique molecular identifiers. TCRdb itself trimmed the public reads at Q25 with fastp, ran MiXCR and retained productive beta chains. Each CDR3 protein appears once, grouped with its most common genes and DNA. This sample comprises some 140,000 distinct CDR3 sequences, roughly 10% of them detected only once. Nearly 25% of the sample is in the top ten clones. Germline trimming amounts to 2 bases on V and 2 bases on J, with 4 as the count of junction bases outside the gene matches. For CDR1 and CDR2, the germline V gene lists SGHRS and YFSETQ. From cysteine to phenylalanine, the CDR3 is 14 amino acids long. Only the CDR3 region is kept as DNA, spanning 42 bases read in frame from base 1.

Sample: PBMCs, mostly from graft donor cells, taken 180 days after TCRalphabeta/CD19-depleted stem cell transplant. This TCR came from a girl under three years old who had a stem cell transplant for combined immunodeficiency, so the T cells may come from the graft donor. The chain joins TRBV5-1 to TRBJ2-7; a stretch of 7 junction bases matches TRBD1. The CDR3: CASSFTGDTYEQYF. The nucleotide sequence reads TGCGCCAGCAGCTTCACAGGGGACACCTACGAGCAGTACTTC.